The sequence of this TCR beta chain was determined in a study of regulatory T cells in long-lasting Graves disease (dated by TCRdb to the early 2020s). Concerning the study at large: Persistent Graves' disease was defined as antithyroid drug treatment for over 5 years with persistently positive TSH receptor autoantibodies. Persistent Graves' disease patients were compared with newly diagnosed Graves' disease patients by peripheral blood TCR sequencing and RNA sequencing. TCR sequencing covered 13 persistent and about 20 newly diagnosed Graves' disease patients, 33 samples in total. Antithyroid drugs had been taken for about 9.7 years on average by persistent Graves' disease patients in the clinical cohort. The study was conducted in China and was registered as a clinical trial.

Library preparation employed multiplex PCR. TCRdb names Illumina HiSeq 4000 as the instrument used. TCR beta libraries were built with iRepertoire HTBI primers and Arm-PCR amplification of CDR3 regions. Gel purification was performed on PCR products prior to sequencing. The source study handled its data this way. Gene usage analysis of CDR3 amino acid clonotypes relied on the 55 to 80 TRBV and over 13 TRBJ segments identified across samples. COPE and FqMerger were used to merge filtered high-quality paired reads into contigs. Contigs were aligned with BLAST to IMGT TRBV, TRBD and TRBJ reference genes, and CDR3 was defined per IMGT. Clonotypes above 0.1% frequency were classified as highly expanded clones. Repertoire diversity was measured by Shannon entropy, and V-J evenness by the Gini coefficient. Clonotypes shared by more than one individual were considered public. In TCRdb, the public reads were trimmed at Q25 with fastp and aligned with MiXCR, with productive beta chains retained. Every CDR3 protein is listed once, alongside the most common genes and DNA of its rows. These V and J calls originate from TCRdb's pipeline instead of the authors' own analysis. The sample table holds around 500,000 distinct CDR3 sequences, of which 20% to 25% were seen once. The ten most abundant clones make up over 7.5% of the sample.

What the authors observed across the whole study: TRBV28, TRBJ1-2 and TRBJ2-5 were preferentially used in persistent disease, while TRBV20-1 and TRBJ2-1 were favored in newly diagnosed disease. More public clonotypes were shared among persistent patients (more than 2,500) than among newly diagnosed patients (roughly 960). Lower TCR Shannon entropy and fewer highly expanded clones were observed in persistent Graves' disease patients than in newly diagnosed patients, which suggested clonal expansion. As a limitation, the authors acknowledged that the small sample size may reduce accuracy. Sequencing and analysis were restricted to the TCR beta chain. Peripheral blood alone was examined, since thyroid tissue, which constituted the primary lesion, could not be accessed.

The germline V gene encodes CDR1 MDHEN and CDR2 SYDVKM. Taken from cysteine to phenylalanine, the CDR3 has 15 residues. Solely the CDR3 DNA is kept, with 45 bases framed from the first base. For this chain, trimming is 5 bases at the V end and 2 bases at the J end, and the number of junction bases without a gene match is 6. Reading the label with the study, this specimen's time point is: persistent/refractory GD, antithyroid drugs over 5 years with positive TRAb. RNA was extracted from PBMCs in TRIzol for both TCR sequencing and RNA sequencing. Graves' disease was diagnosed according to American Thyroid Association guidelines. Patients were recruited from an endocrinology department in Xi'an, China. Each patient gave approximately 10 milliliters of peripheral blood, collected in an EDTA anticoagulant tube. Ficoll Paque Plus density gradient separation was used to isolate PBMCs, and no further T cell sorting was performed. An Agilent 2100 Bioanalyzer and agarose gel were used to assess RNA quality, and a NanoDrop 2000 was used to measure RNA concentration.

This clonotype was seen at least ten times. Its antigen is still unknown. The sample holds no much larger clone one base away, and base qualities are not on file. The source was peripheral blood mononuclear cells (PBMCs), collected when the disease was refractory, from a patient treated with antithyroid drugs. The TCR comes from a female donor with Graves disease. This chain joins TRBV28 to TRBJ2-5; TRBD1 aligns with 9 central bases. The CDR3 in this case is CASSQYRGPQETQYF. The base sequence is TGTGCCAGCAGTCAATACAGGGGGCCGCAAGAGACCCAGTACTTC. The CDR3, completed at both ends by the reference TRBV28 and TRBJ2-5 genes, gives the full variable domain DVKVTQSSRYLVKRTGEKVFLECVQDMDHENMFWYRQDPGLGLRLIYFSYDVKMKEKGDIPEGYSVSREKKERFSLILESASTNQTSMYLCASSQYRGPQETQYFGPGTRLLVL.